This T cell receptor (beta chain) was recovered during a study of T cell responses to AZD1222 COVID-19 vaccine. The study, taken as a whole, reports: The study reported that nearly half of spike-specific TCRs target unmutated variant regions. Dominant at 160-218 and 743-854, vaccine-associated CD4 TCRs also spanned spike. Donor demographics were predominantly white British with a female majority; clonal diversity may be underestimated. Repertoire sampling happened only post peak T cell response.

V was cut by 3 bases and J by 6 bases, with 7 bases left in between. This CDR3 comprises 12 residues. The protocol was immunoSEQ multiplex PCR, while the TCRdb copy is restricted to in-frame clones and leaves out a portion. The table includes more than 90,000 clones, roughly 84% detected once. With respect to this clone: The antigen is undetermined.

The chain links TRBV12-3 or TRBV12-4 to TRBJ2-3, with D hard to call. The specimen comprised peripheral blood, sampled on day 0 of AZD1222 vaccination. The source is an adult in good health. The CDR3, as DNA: TGTGCCAGCAGTTTTACTCCCGATACGCAGTATTTT. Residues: CASSFTPDTQYF.